These 32 T cell receptor beta chains came from one sample sequenced in a study of CD8 T cells in Susac syndrome. A quantity of 0.5 to 1 ug RNA underwent reverse transcription using random hexamers. MiXCR, applied by TCRdb to the immunoSEQ multiplex PCR reads, yields one record per CDR3 protein. The profile covers 130,000 to 150,000 distinct CDR3 sequences, with roughly 95% appearing a single time and around 0.08% taken by the ten largest. The specimen was CD4+ T cells from PBMCs. Receptor source: a human donor in good health.

This chain connects TRBV5-4 to TRBJ1-1; no clear D gene. The CDR3 is made up of 14 amino acids. V was clipped by 3 bases and J by 0 bases, with 9 bases between them. Germline V gene data show CDR1 as SGHNT and CDR2 as YYREEE (reference sequence). CDR3 sequence: CASSWSIVNTEAFF. CDR3 DNA sequence: TGTGCCAGCAGCTGGTCAATTGTGAACACTGAAGCTTTCTTT.

This clonotype was counted only a few times. The genes are TRBV7-2 and TRBJ1-2, with D unclear. The V gene lost 1 base and the J gene lost 6 bases, with 15 bases spanning the gap. CDR3 length: 15 residues. Looked up from germline, CDR1 is SGHTA and CDR2 is FQGNSA. The CDR3 region has the DNA TGTGCCAGCAGCTTAGAGTTACAACGAGAAAATGGCTACACCTTC. It translates to CASSLELQRENGYTF.

The table lists this clonotype with a count of one. V is TRBV5-1 and J is TRBJ2-1; TRBD2 might be the D (6 bases). Germline values: CDR1 SGHRS, CDR2 YFSETQ. V was pared by 0 bases and J by 3 bases, with 10 bases between. The CDR3 runs 15 residues. The CDR3 loop reads CASSLVAGNYNEQFF. CDR3 DNA sequence: TGCGCCAGCAGCTTGGTGGCGGGAAACTACAATGAGCAGTTCTTC.

The chain couples TRBV29-1 to TRBJ1-1, with TRBD1 as a possible D gene (6 bases). The CDR3 loop spans 12 amino acids. The germline V and J ends were trimmed by 4 bases and 7 bases, with 13 bases remaining between them. Germline V gene lookup returns CDR1 SQVTM and CDR2 ANQGSEA. The CDR3 DNA reads TGCAGCGTTGGAGGGGGGGCCCATGAAGCTTTCTTT. This gives the protein CSVGGGAHEAFF.

The J gene is TRBJ1-1, the V gene TRBV29-1; D is possibly TRBD1 (6 bases). CDR1 is SQVTM, CDR2 ANQGSEA, per germline. CDR3 length: 14 residues. Trimming cost V 2 bases and J 4 bases, with 14 bases left between them. CDR3 loop: CSVERDTAGTEAFF. The CDR3 DNA follows: TGCAGCGTTGAAAGGGACACGGCGGGCACTGAAGCTTTCTTT.

This clonotype has more than one count but fewer than ten. This sequence joins TRBV30 and TRBJ1-3, with 10 bases fitting TRBD1. J lost 0 bases, V lost 2 bases, and 7 bases had no gene match. Germline-derived CDR1 and CDR2 are GTSNPN and SVGIG (reference sequence). This CDR3 is built from 17 residues. CDR3 DNA: TGTGCCTGGAGTCCCGCTAGGACAGGGGGCTCTGGAAACACCATATATTTT. Translating it yields CAWSPARTGGSGNTIYF.

The gene calls are TRBV28 and TRBJ1-5, with D possibly matching TRBD1 (6 bases). Trimming took 7 bases from V and 7 from J, leaving 20 bases between them. The germline gives CDR1 MDHEN, CDR2 SYDVKM. The CDR3 is made up of 15 amino acids. Written as DNA, the CDR3 is TGTGCCAGCATTCTCGGAGGGGGGGCGGAACAGCCCCAGCATTTT. It is translated as CASILGGGAEQPQHF.

The V and J genes are TRBV12-3 or TRBV12-4 and TRBJ2-5, with D possibly TRBD2 on 6 matching bases. The CDR3 is 16 amino acids. V was trimmed by 3 bases and J by 2 bases, leaving 16 bases between them. The CDR3 nucleotides are TGTGCCAGCAGTTTCGGAGGAGGGCCTAGGCAAGAGACCCAGTACTTC. Translation: CASSFGGGPRQETQYF.

V is TRBV27 and J is TRBJ1-5; D is undetermined. This CDR3 has 13 amino acids. CDR1 is MNHEY, CDR2 SMNVEV, per germline (reference sequence). The V end lost 3 bases, the J end lost 2 bases, and 5 bases lay between the germline ends. CDR3 region: CASSFLRNQPQHF. The CDR3 DNA reads TGTGCCAGCAGTTTTCTCCGCAATCAGCCCCAGCATTTT.

The chain recombines TRBV29-1 with TRBJ1-1; 11 positions match TRBD1. The germline V gene has CDR1 SQVTM and CDR2 ANQGSEA. The length of the CDR3 is 14 residues. Trimming at V came to 2 bases and at J to 4 bases, leaving 3 bases not matched to a gene. The CDR3 sequence is CSVETGTGGTEAFF. The CDR3 nucleotides read TGCAGCGTTGAAACCGGGACAGGGGGCACTGAAGCTTTCTTT. Together with reference TRBV29-1 and TRBJ1-1, the CDR3 gives the full variable domain: SAVISQKPSRDICQRGTSLTIQCQVDSQVTMMFWYRQQPGQSLTLIATANQGSEATYESGFVIDKFPISRPNLTFSTLTVSNMSPEDSSIYLCSVETGTGGTEAFFGQGTRLTVV.

This chain uses TRBV20-1 with TRBJ1-6, with D unresolved. Trimming left V 3 bases short and J 0 bases short, with 6 bases between. Germline V gives CDR1 DFQATT, CDR2 SNEGSKA (reference sequence). The CDR3 runs to 14 residues. The CDR3 loop reads CSARESSYNSPLHF. CDR3 nucleotides: TGCAGTGCTAGGGAGAGCTCCTATAATTCACCCCTCCACTTT.

This chain joins TRBV28 and TRBJ2-1, with 9 positions matching TRBD2. V dropped 5 bases and J dropped 10; count of bases not matched to a gene: 12. Germline loops: CDR1 MDHEN, CDR2 SYDVKM. The CDR3 is 15 residues long. CDR3 loop: CASSARVAGVGEQFF. CDR3 sequence (DNA): TGTGCCAGCAGTGCTCGGGTAGCGGGAGTTGGGGAGCAGTTCTTC.

The chain recombines TRBV10-2 with TRBJ1-1; 9 positions match TRBD1. V shed 6 bases and J 4 bases; nucleotides not matched to a gene: 0. The CDR3 loop spans 12 amino acids. Germline V gene data show CDR1 as WSHSY and CDR2 as SAAADI. CDR3 DNA sequence: TGCGCCAGCAGACAGGGGGCCACTGAAGCTTTCTTT. Amino acid sequence: CASRQGATEAFF.

The chain recombines TRBV5-1 with TRBJ2-7; D is perhaps TRBD1 (6 bases). This CDR3 is built from 14 residues. V lost 0 bases and J lost 3, with 10 bases in between. In germline, CDR1 is SGHRS, CDR2 YFSETQ. CDR3 coding DNA: TGCGCCAGCAGCTTGGCAGACAGGTTCTACGAGCAGTACTTC. Translation: CASSLADRFYEQYF.

V usage is TRBV11-2 and J usage is TRBJ2-5; the match to TRBD2 covers 9 bases. The V gene's germline CDR1 is SGHAT and CDR2 FQNNGV. This CDR3 is 15 amino acids long. Losses at the gene ends were 1 base for V and 6 bases for J; bases not matched to a gene: 6. The CDR3 here is CASSLVREGGKTQYF. The CDR3, as DNA: TGTGCCAGCAGCTTAGTGCGGGAGGGCGGTAAGACCCAGTACTTC. The whole variable domain, remainder taken from reference TRBV11-2 and TRBJ2-5, is EAGVAQSPRYKIIEKRQSVAFWCNPISGHATLYWYQQILGQGPKLLIQFQNNGVVDDSQLPKDRFSAERLKGVDSTLKIQPAKLEDSAVYLCASSLVREGGKTQYFGPGTRLLVL.

The chain employs TRBV19 and TRBJ2-5, with D unclear. The V end lost 7 bases, the J end lost 1 base, and 10 bases lay between the germline ends. The CDR3 is 13 residues long. Looked up from germline, CDR1 is LNHDA and CDR2 is SQIVND (reference sequence). For the CDR3, the DNA is TGTGCCAGTAAGCGTAATTCCCAAGAGACCCAGTACTTC. Protein sequence: CASKRNSQETQYF.

The chain is built from TRBV6-2 or TRBV6-3 and TRBJ1-5; the D gene is possibly TRBD1 (5 bases). The CDR3 contains 19 residues. Germline loops: CDR1 MNHEY, CDR2 SVGEGT. V gave up 2 bases and J gave up 1 base, with 21 bases separating them. CDR3 sequence (DNA): TGTGCCAGCAGTTACCGGGCCCAGCAGGGCTATATGAGCAATCAGCCCCAGCATTTT. It encodes CASSYRAQQGYMSNQPQHF.

V is TRBV5-1 and J is TRBJ2-7, with TRBD1 identical over 11 bases. V dropped 4 bases and J dropped 3; count of bases not matched to a gene: 6. The CDR3 consists of 15 residues. From germline, CDR1 is SGHRS and CDR2 YFSETQ. CDR3 sequence (DNA): TGCGCCAGCAGCCCTCGGACAGGGGGCCTCTACGAGCAGTACTTC. Protein product: CASSPRTGGLYEQYF.

The chain carries TRBV27 and TRBJ1-5, with a possible D match to TRBD1 (5 bases). V was pared by 6 bases and J by 0 bases, with 21 bases between. This CDR3 has 18 residues. Germline V gene lookup returns CDR1 MNHEY and CDR2 SMNVEV (reference sequence). CDR3 coding DNA: TGTGCCAGCAGCCAAACACGGGGGGTTCGGGATAGCAATCAGCCCCAGCATTTT. Amino acid sequence: CASSQTRGVRDSNQPQHF.

CDR3 sequence reads: CASSGGLAGINEQFF. In DNA, the CDR3 is TGTGCCAGCAGCGGCGGACTAGCGGGAATCAATGAGCAGTTCTTC. The chain joins TRBV2 to TRBJ2-1; 12 bases match TRBD2. V was pared by 6 bases and J by 6 bases, with 6 bases of the junction left unmatched. This CDR3 spans 15 amino acids. The germline V gene has CDR1 SNHLY and CDR2 FYNNEI.

This sequence joins TRBV27 and TRBJ1-1, with 8 bases fitting TRBD1. The CDR3 is 14 residues long. Germline CDR1 MNHEY, CDR2 SMNVEV (reference sequence). V was pared by 4 bases and J by 5 bases, with 6 bases of the junction left unmatched. CDR3 nucleotides: TGTGCCAGCAGTTCCGGACAGGGAGTGACTGAAGCTTTCTTT. Protein: CASSSGQGVTEAFF.

The chain links TRBV3-1 to TRBJ2-5, with D possibly matching TRBD1 (6 bases). Germline V lookup: CDR1 LGHDT, CDR2 YNNKEL (reference sequence). V dropped 1 base and J dropped 4 bases, with 10 bases sitting between them. CDR3 length equals 14 residues. CDR3 DNA: TGTGCCAGCAGCCAAGCAGTAGGGGGAGAGACCCAGTACTTC. Encoded protein: CASSQAVGGETQYF.

The rearrangement joins TRBV3-1 to TRBJ2-1; TRBD2 might be the D (5 bases). The germline V and J ends were trimmed by 0 bases and 1 base, with 7 bases remaining between them. The germline V gene has CDR1 LGHDT and CDR2 YNNKEL (reference sequence). This CDR3 has 15 amino acids. DNA of the CDR3: TGTGCCAGCAGCCAAGATACGGGATCCTACAATGAGCAGTTCTTC. It is translated as CASSQDTGSYNEQFF.

The chain links TRBV12-3 or TRBV12-4 to TRBJ2-7, with TRBD1 identical over 9 bases. The V segment lost 6 bases and the J segment 2 bases; nucleotides outside the gene matches: 5. This CDR3 region has 14 residues. The CDR3 here is CASSRQGGTYEQYF. The CDR3 DNA reads TGTGCCAGCAGCCGACAGGGGGGTACCTACGAGCAGTACTTC.

The rearrangement links TRBV7-2 to TRBJ2-7, with D hard to call. Germline values: CDR1 SGHTA, CDR2 FQGNSA. The CDR3 totals 13 residues. The V gene lost 4 bases and the J gene lost 7 bases, with 14 bases spanning the gap. This CDR3 reads CASSSLIFGEQYF. The CDR3 nucleotides are TGTGCCAGCAGCTCCCTCATCTTCGGGGAGCAGTACTTC. The full variable domain, in which reference TRBV7-2 and TRBJ2-7 provide the parts outside the CDR3, is GAGVSQSPSNKVTEKGKDVELRCDPISGHTALYWYRQSLGQGLEFLIYFQGNSAPDKSGLPSDRFSAERTGGSVSTLTIQRTQQEDSAVYLCASSSLIFGEQYFGPGTRLTVT.

This chain joins TRBV30 and TRBJ2-7; D may be TRBD2 (5 bases). This CDR3 region has 14 residues. Trimming removed 3 bases at V and 6 bases at J, with 18 bases between. The V gene's germline CDR1 is GTSNPN and CDR2 SVGIG (reference sequence). The CDR3 region has the DNA TGTGCCTGGAGGAAAGTGCGCCTGGGGAGCGAGCAGTACTTC. Amino acid sequence: CAWRKVRLGSEQYF. Supplemented by reference TRBV30 and TRBJ2-7, the full variable domain reads SQTIHQWPATLVQPVGSPLSLECTVEGTSNPNLYWYRQAAGRGLQLLFYSVGIGQISSEVPQNLSASRPQDRQFILSSKKLLLSDSGFYLCAWRKVRLGSEQYFGPGTRLTVT.

The chain uses TRBV5-4 and TRBJ1-2; D not certain. The CDR3 has 13 amino acids. V lost 0 bases to trimming and J lost 2 bases, with 5 bases between them. Per the germline V gene, CDR1 is SGHNT and CDR2 is YYREEE (reference sequence). As DNA, the CDR3 is TGTGCCAGCAGCTTGGGGGAGAACTATGGCTACACCTTC. The encoded protein is CASSLGENYGYTF.

The V gene is TRBV3-1, the J gene TRBJ2-7; D is possibly TRBD2 (6 bases). The CDR3 is 13 amino acids. From germline, CDR1 is LGHDT and CDR2 YNNKEL (reference sequence). V lost 5 bases, J lost 2 bases, and 10 bases lay in between. The CDR3 here is CASSSAGAYEQYF. In nucleotides, the CDR3 is TGTGCCAGCAGCTCAGCGGGCGCCTACGAGCAGTACTTC.

This chain joins TRBV18 and TRBJ2-7; TRBD2 aligns across 12 bases. This CDR3 region has 15 residues. The trim removed 3 bases at V and 5 bases at J, leaving 5 bases unmatched. CDR1 and CDR2 (germline): KGHSH, LQKENI. The CDR3 coding sequence is TGTGCCAGCTCACCGTTACTAGCGGGAGGAGACGAGCAGTACTTC. Translated: CASSPLLAGGDEQYF.

CDR3 in DNA: TGTGCCAGCAGTGACCTGGGGCGGGAGAGGACCGGGGAGCTGTTTTTT. This gives the protein CASSDLGRERTGELFF. The chain recombines TRBV2 with TRBJ2-2, with TRBD2 matching over 7 bases. Germline assignment: CDR1 SNHLY and CDR2 FYNNEI. CDR3 length: 16 amino acids. V shed 3 bases and J 5 bases; nucleotides not matched to a gene: 9.

There are a few counts of this clonotype. V gene TRBV2 combines with J gene TRBJ2-2; 9 bases are shared with TRBD1. Germline V gene sequence: CDR1 SNHLY, CDR2 FYNNEI. With V trimmed by 3 bases and J by 3 bases, 2 bases remained unmatched. The length of the CDR3 is 15 residues. CDR3 in DNA: TGTGCCAGCAGTGAGGGACAGGGATACACCGGGGAGCTGTTTTTT. It specifies CASSEGQGYTGELFF. The complete variable domain, with remaining parts taken from reference TRBV2 and TRBJ2-2, reads EPEVTQTPSHQVTQMGQEVILRCVPISNHLYFYWYRQILGQKVEFLVSFYNNEISEKSEIFDDQFSVERPDGSNFTLKIRSTKLEDSAMYFCASSEGQGYTGELFFGEGSRLTVL.

The rearrangement joins TRBV18 to TRBJ1-5; TRBD1 might be the D (5 bases). Deletions cut 2 bases from V and 0 bases from J, with 8 bases between. The CDR3 sequence is 15 residues long. CDR1 and CDR2 (germline): KGHSH, LQKENI. The CDR3 DNA reads as TGTGCCAGCTCACCATCGGGGGGTAGCAATCAGCCCCAGCATTTT. Translating it yields CASSPSGGSNQPQHF.